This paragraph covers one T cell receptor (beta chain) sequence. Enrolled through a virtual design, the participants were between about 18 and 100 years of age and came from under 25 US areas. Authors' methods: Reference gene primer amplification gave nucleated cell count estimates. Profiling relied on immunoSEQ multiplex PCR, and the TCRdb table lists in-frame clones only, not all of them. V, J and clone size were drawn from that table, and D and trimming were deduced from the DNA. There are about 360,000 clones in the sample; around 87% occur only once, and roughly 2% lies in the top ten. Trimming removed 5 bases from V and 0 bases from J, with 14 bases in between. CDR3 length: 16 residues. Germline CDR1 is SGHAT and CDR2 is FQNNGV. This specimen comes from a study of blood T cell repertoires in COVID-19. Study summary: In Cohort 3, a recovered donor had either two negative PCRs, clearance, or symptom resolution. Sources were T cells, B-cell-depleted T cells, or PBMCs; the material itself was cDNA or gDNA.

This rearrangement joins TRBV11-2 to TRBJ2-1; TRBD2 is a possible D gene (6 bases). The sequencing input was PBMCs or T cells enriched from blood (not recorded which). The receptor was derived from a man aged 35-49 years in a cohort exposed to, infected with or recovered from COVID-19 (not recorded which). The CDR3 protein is CASSKTVGGSYNEQFF. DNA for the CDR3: TGTGCCAGCAGCAAAACAGTGGGGGGCTCCTACAATGAGCAGTTCTTC.